Below, 28 T cell receptor beta chains from the same sample are listed, as sequenced in a study of T cells in Graves' hyperthyroidism and ophthalmopathy. RNA transcripts yielded amplified TCR beta CDR3 regions. First-round RT-PCR with HTBI primers amplified the TCR CDR3 region. TCRdb redid the calling of the multiplex PCR reads with MiXCR, one entry per CDR3 protein. This repertoire shows a few hundred thousand distinct CDR3 sequences, less than 20% found once; its top ten account for about 7%. Sequenced: blood. These TCRs come from a woman in her 30s with Graves' hyperthyroidism.

This clonotype was picked up many times. The V call is TRBV20-1, the J call TRBJ2-1; TRBD2 matches at 7 bases. CDR3 length: 14 residues. With V trimmed by 1 base and J by 4 bases, 4 bases remained unmatched. Germline V gives CDR1 DFQATT, CDR2 SNEGSKA (reference sequence). CDR3 sequence: CSARGREEYNEQFF. CDR3 nucleotide sequence: TGCAGTGCTAGAGGACGGGAGGAGTACAATGAGCAGTTCTTC.

Many counts were recorded for this clonotype. V is TRBV5-1 and J is TRBJ2-4; 11 bases line up with TRBD2. V dropped 0 bases and J dropped 5; count of bases not matched to a gene: 1. The CDR3 is 15 residues long. CDR1 and CDR2 (germline): SGHRS, YFSETQ. The CDR3 here is CASSLVAGGQNIQYF. Here the CDR3 DNA reads TGCGCCAGCAGCTTGGTAGCGGGAGGGCAAAACATTCAGTACTTC.

The sample holds a few counts of this clonotype. The chain carries TRBV6-2 or TRBV6-3 and TRBJ2-1; 9 bases line up with TRBD2. With V trimmed by 3 bases and J by 3 bases, 12 bases remained unmatched. The CDR3 has 18 amino acids. Germline V gene lookup returns CDR1 MNHEY and CDR2 SVGEGT. CDR3 in DNA: TGTGCCAGCAGTTATTCTGTCTTGAGACTAGCGGTCTACAATGAGCAGTTCTTC. Encoded protein: CASSYSVLRLAVYNEQFF.

This clonotype was seen more than once but under ten times. The chain joins TRBV5-1 to TRBJ2-2; TRBD1 matches at 9 bases. Unmatched junction bases numbered 10, after V lost 3 bases and J lost 4 bases. CDR3 length: 17 amino acids. CDR1 and CDR2 (germline): SGHRS, YFSETQ. CDR3 protein: CASSWPGTGHVTGELFF. CDR3 sequence (DNA): TGCGCCAGCAGCTGGCCGGGGACAGGGCATGTCACCGGGGAGCTGTTTTTT.

About this clonotype: A much larger clone differs from this one at a single base, so this may be a read error. The rearrangement joins TRBV5-1 to TRBJ2-1; 7 nucleotides agree with TRBD2. The germline gives CDR1 SGHRS, CDR2 YFSETQ. This CDR3 spans 13 amino acids. DNA of the CDR3: TGCGCCAGCAGCCCGGCGGGTTTGCGGGAGCCGTTCTTC. It specifies CASSPAGLREPFF.

Ten or more counts support this clonotype. The junction and the germline gene differ at one end; a read error may be behind it. The chain is built from TRBV7-9 and TRBJ2-7; D possibly corresponds to TRBD2 (7 bases). The CDR3 is 14 residues long. CDR1 SEHNR and CDR2 FQNEAQ come from the germline V gene (reference sequence). CDR3 amino acids: CASSVTGGIYEQYF. The CDR3 DNA follows: TGCGCCAGCAGCGTGACGGGGGGCATCTACGAGCAGTACTTC.

Ten or more counts support this clonotype. The rearrangement links TRBV6-1 to TRBJ1-1, with D perhaps TRBD1 (6 bases). CDR1 and CDR2 from the germline V gene are MNHNS and SASEGT. The CDR3 has 14 amino acids. V was trimmed by 8 bases and J by 6 bases, leaving 19 bases between them. In DNA, the CDR3 is TGTGCCAGCTCCCCGGAGGGGGGCCGCGCTGAAGCTTTCTTT. It specifies CASSPEGGRAEAFF.

Turning to this clonotype: It is likely a read error, because the conserved phenylalanine at the end of the CDR3 is missing. This chain uses TRBV24-1 with TRBJ2-2, with unresolved D. Germline CDR1 is KGHDR and CDR2 is SFDVKD. The V end was cut by 9 bases, the J end by 7 bases, with 11 bases between. The length of the CDR3 is 12 residues. The CDR3 region is CATASLFGELFI. DNA of the CDR3: TGTGCCACCGCGTCCCTCTTCGGGGAGCTGTTTATT.

This clonotype was observed a few times. This chain uses TRBV3-1 with TRBJ2-3; TRBD2 matches 9 bases. The CDR3 consists of 15 residues. Germline V gene sequence: CDR1 LGHDT, CDR2 YNNKEL (reference sequence). V shed 3 bases, J shed 3 bases, and the junction held 4 bases outside the gene matches. CDR3 protein: CASSQLAGVTDTQYF. In DNA form, the CDR3 reads TGTGCCAGCAGCCAGTTAGCGGGAGTAACAGATACGCAGTATTTT.

The chain combines TRBV30 with TRBJ2-5; TRBD1 aligns across 12 bases. The V gene end was trimmed by 3 bases and the J gene end by 4 bases; junction bases not matched to a gene: 15. Germline CDR1 and CDR2: GTSNPN and SVGIG (reference sequence). The CDR3 is made up of 18 amino acids. As DNA, the CDR3 is TGTGCCTGGAGCCCTCACCTCGCCGGGACAGGGGGCAGAGAGACCCAGTACTTC. This gives the protein CAWSPHLAGTGGRETQYF.

The chain has TRBV6-1 and TRBJ2-7, with 7 bases aligning to TRBD2. Germline values: CDR1 MNHNS, CDR2 SASEGT. The V segment lost 2 bases and the J segment 5 bases; nucleotides outside the gene matches: 3. The CDR3 extends over 13 amino acids. The CDR3 nucleotides read TGTGCCAGCAGTGAACTAGCGGTGGACGAGCAGTACTTC. It specifies CASSELAVDEQYF.

In this sample, this clonotype turned up a few times. The chain combines TRBV6-2 or TRBV6-3 with TRBJ2-1; D is uncertain. This CDR3 region has 17 residues. V lost 3 bases and J 7 bases, leaving 22 bases between the germline ends. CDR1 and CDR2 from the germline V gene are MNHEY and SVGEGT. The CDR3 nucleotides read TGTGCCAGCAGTTATCCCGCGGCTAGTACGAATTGGAATGAGCAGTTCTTC. This translates into CASSYPAASTNWNEQFF.

This clonotype was found many times. The chain links TRBV6-2 or TRBV6-3 to TRBJ2-7, with D possibly matching TRBD2 (6 bases). V gave up 5 bases and J gave up 6 bases, with 14 bases separating them. This CDR3 has 13 amino acids. Germline V CDR1 and CDR2: MNHEY, SVGEGT. CDR3 in amino acids: CASSPWGRTEQYF. CDR3 DNA: TGTGCCAGCAGTCCATGGGGGAGGACCGAGCAGTACTTC.

The table lists this clonotype with many counts. The chain is built from TRBV24-1 and TRBJ2-1; 9 bases are shared with TRBD2. J was trimmed by 10 bases and V by 4 bases; bases with no gene match: 13. The CDR3 runs to 16 residues. Germline CDR1 and CDR2: KGHDR and SFDVKD. CDR3 amino acids: CATSESYGGRAAEQFF. CDR3 DNA sequence: TGTGCCACCAGTGAAAGCTATGGCGGGAGGGCCGCAGAGCAGTTCTTC.

Many counts were recorded for this clonotype. The DNA of the CDR3 is TGCAGTGCTCGACAGCCAACTAATGAAAAACTGTTTTTT. Residues: CSARQPTNEKLFF. This chain uses TRBV20-1 with TRBJ1-4, with D perhaps matching TRBD1 (5 bases). Trimming cost V 5 bases and J 0 bases, with 7 bases left between them. The CDR3 is 13 amino acids. From germline, CDR1 is DFQATT and CDR2 SNEGSKA (reference sequence).

In the case of this clonotype: This may be a read error: a much more frequent sequence differs by one nucleotide. This sequence joins TRBV10-3 and TRBJ1-5, with unresolved D. V was cut by 2 bases and J by 3 bases, with 8 bases left in between. CDR1 ENHRY and CDR2 SYGVKD come from the germline V gene. The CDR3 sequence is 14 residues long. The CDR3: CAISEVRSNQPQHF. CDR3 nucleotide sequence: TGTGCCATCAGTGAGGTCAGATCCAATCAGCCCCAGCATTTT.

This clonotype has a count of ten or more. J is TRBJ1-1 and V is TRBV3-1; D may be TRBD1 (6 bases). In germline, CDR1 is LGHDT, CDR2 YNNKEL (reference sequence). CDR3 length: 15 amino acids. Trimming cost V 0 bases and J 1 base, with 9 bases left between them. The CDR3 DNA reads TGTGCCAGCAGCCAAGATCTGGGGGCGAACACTGAAGCTTTCTTT. The encoded protein is CASSQDLGANTEAFF.

The CDR3 sequence: CASSSHSGGYQETQYF. CDR3 sequence (DNA): TGTGCCAGCAGTTCCCATAGCGGGGGGTACCAAGAGACCCAGTACTTC. This sequence joins TRBV27 and TRBJ2-5; 10 nucleotides agree with TRBD2. The CDR3 is 16 residues long. Germline CDR1 and CDR2: MNHEY and SMNVEV (reference sequence). Trimming removed 4 bases from V and 0 bases from J; junction bases left unmatched: 5.

The CDR3 DNA follows: TGTGCCAGCAGCCGGGACAGGTTGACCGGGGAGCTGTTTTTT. Protein product: CASSRDRLTGELFF. The J gene is TRBJ2-2, the V gene TRBV5-4; 8 positions agree with TRBD1. Per germline, CDR1 SGHNT and CDR2 YYREEE (reference sequence). With V trimmed by 4 bases and J by 5 bases, 4 bases remained unmatched. The CDR3 runs to 14 residues.

Ten or more counts support this clonotype. The V gene is TRBV6-1, the J gene TRBJ1-5; 12 nucleotides align to TRBD1. This CDR3 comprises 16 residues. Germline CDR1 and CDR2: MNHNS and SASEGT. The trim removed 7 bases at V and 2 bases at J, leaving 6 bases unmatched. This CDR3 reads CASTRDRGLGNQPQHF. The CDR3 DNA is TGTGCCAGCACCCGGGACAGGGGGCTTGGCAATCAGCCCCAGCATTTT.

This clonotype showed up just a few times. The gene calls are TRBV20-1 and TRBJ1-3; unclear D gene. The V and J ends lost 1 base and 0 bases respectively, with 10 bases between them. Germline CDR1 reads DFQATT; CDR2 reads SNEGSKA (reference sequence). CDR3 length equals 15 residues. The CDR3 bases are TGCAGTGCTAGAGGGCAATCGGGCTCTGGAAACACCATATATTTT. Residues: CSARGQSGSGNTIYF.

This clonotype has at least ten counts. V and J are TRBV14 and TRBJ2-7, with TRBD2 matching 8 bases. Germline-derived CDR1 and CDR2 are SGHDN and FVKESK. V lost 0 bases to trimming and J lost 2 bases; unmatched junction nucleotides: 3. The CDR3 loop spans 15 amino acids. CDR3: CASSQETSDTYEQYF. CDR3 sequence (DNA): TGTGCCAGCAGCCAAGAGACTAGCGATACCTACGAGCAGTACTTC.

The CDR3 DNA follows: TGTGCCAGCTCCCGTGGGGGGTGGGAGCTGTTTTTT. Translated: CASSRGGWELFF. The rearrangement links TRBV27 to TRBJ2-2; TRBD2 is a possible D gene (6 bases). This CDR3 spans 12 amino acids. Germline values: CDR1 MNHEY, CDR2 SMNVEV (reference sequence). Deletions cut 8 bases from V and 9 bases from J, with 13 bases between.

The chain links TRBV20-1 to TRBJ2-3; D is perhaps TRBD2 (5 bases). The CDR3 has 14 residues. Trimming shortened V by 5 bases and J by 4 bases, and 16 bases separated the two germline ends. Germline CDR1 is DFQATT and CDR2 is SNEGSKA (reference sequence). The CDR3 protein is CSAVDVASSDTQYF. CDR3 bases: TGCAGTGCTGTCGACGTAGCGAGTTCAGATACGCAGTATTTT.

This clonotype turned up a few times. This rearrangement joins TRBV5-4 to TRBJ2-7; 8 bases match TRBD2. V shed 4 bases, J shed 4 bases, and the junction held 13 bases outside the gene matches. Per germline, CDR1 SGHNT and CDR2 YYREEE (reference sequence). The CDR3 has 16 residues. CDR3 amino acids: CASSRFGGRFSYEQYF. DNA for the CDR3: TGTGCCAGCAGCCGATTCGGCGGGAGGTTCTCTTACGAGCAGTACTTC.

This clonotype has more than one count but fewer than ten. The V and J genes are TRBV4-3 and TRBJ2-4, with unresolved D. Trimming removed 0 bases at V and 9 bases at J, with 9 bases between. Germline loops: CDR1 LGHNA, CDR2 YSLEER. The CDR3 sequence is 13 residues long. CDR3 nucleotide sequence: TGCGCCAGCAGCCAAGAGGCGCTGGGCATTCAGTACTTC. Residues: CASSQEALGIQYF.

The chain employs TRBV20-1 and TRBJ1-2; TRBD1 matches at 10 bases. The CDR3 has 13 amino acids. V lost 4 bases, J lost 4 bases, and 3 bases stayed unmatched. Germline lookup yields CDR1 DFQATT and CDR2 SNEGSKA (reference sequence). In DNA form, the CDR3 reads TGCAGTGCTATTGACAGGGGGCCCTATGGCTACACCTTC. Its protein is CSAIDRGPYGYTF.

This clonotype occurred many times. The gene calls are TRBV7-2 and TRBJ2-5, with 7 bases lining up with TRBD2. CDR1 and CDR2 (germline): SGHTA, FQGNSA. This CDR3 comprises 16 residues. With 2 bases clipped from V and 2 bases from J, the junction kept 8 bases outside the gene matches. The CDR3 here is CASSLLPGEGQETQYF. DNA of the CDR3: TGTGCCAGCAGCTTACTCCCGGGGGAGGGGCAAGAGACCCAGTACTTC.